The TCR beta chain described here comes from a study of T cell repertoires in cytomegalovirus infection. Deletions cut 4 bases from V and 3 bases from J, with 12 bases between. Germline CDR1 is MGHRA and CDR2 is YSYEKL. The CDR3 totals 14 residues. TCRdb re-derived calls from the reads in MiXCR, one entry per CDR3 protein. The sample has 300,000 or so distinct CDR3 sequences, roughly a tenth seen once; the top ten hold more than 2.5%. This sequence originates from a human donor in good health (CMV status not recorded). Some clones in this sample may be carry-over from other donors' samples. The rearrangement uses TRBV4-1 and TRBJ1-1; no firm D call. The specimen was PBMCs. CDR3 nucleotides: TGCGCCAGCAGCCGCCAGGTTTCCCACACTGAAGCTTTCTTT. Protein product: CASSRQVSHTEAFF.